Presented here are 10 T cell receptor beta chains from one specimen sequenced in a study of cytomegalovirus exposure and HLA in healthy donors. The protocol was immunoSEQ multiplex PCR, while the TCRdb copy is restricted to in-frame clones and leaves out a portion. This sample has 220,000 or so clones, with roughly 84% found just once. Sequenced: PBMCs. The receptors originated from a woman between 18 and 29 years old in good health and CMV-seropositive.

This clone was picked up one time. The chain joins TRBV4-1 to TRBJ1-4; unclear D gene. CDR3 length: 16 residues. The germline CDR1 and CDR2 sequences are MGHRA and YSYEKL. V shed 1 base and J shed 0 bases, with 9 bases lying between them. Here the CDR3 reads CASSQAQDSTNEKLFF. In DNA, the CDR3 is TGCGCCAGCAGCCAAGCACAAGATTCAACTAATGAAAAACTGTTTTTT.

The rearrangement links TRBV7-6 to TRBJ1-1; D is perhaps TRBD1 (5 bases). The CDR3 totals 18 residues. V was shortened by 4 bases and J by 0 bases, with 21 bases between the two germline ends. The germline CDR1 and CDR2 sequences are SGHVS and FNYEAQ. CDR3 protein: CASSSPSFTGHLNTEAFF. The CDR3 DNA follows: TGTGCCAGCAGCTCTCCCTCCTTTACTGGACACCTGAACACTGAAGCTTTCTTT. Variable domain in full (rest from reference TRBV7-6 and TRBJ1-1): GAGVSQSPRYKVTKRGQDVALRCDPISGHVSLYWYRQALGQGPEFLTYFNYEAQQDKSGLPNDRFSAERPEGSISTLTIQRTEQRDSAMYRCASSSPSFTGHLNTEAFFGQGTRLTVV.

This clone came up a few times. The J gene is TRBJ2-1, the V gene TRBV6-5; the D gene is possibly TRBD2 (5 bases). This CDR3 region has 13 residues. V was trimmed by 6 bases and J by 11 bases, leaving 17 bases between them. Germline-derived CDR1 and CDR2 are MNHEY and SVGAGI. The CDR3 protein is CASSPGEPPKQFF. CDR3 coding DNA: TGTGCCAGCAGCCCCGGGGAGCCCCCCAAGCAGTTCTTC.

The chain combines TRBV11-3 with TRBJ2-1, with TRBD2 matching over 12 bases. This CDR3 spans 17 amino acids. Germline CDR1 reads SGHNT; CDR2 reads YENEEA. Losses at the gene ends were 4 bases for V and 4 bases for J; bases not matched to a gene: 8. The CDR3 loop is CASSSRTSGNFYNEQFF. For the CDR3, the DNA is TGTGCCAGCAGCTCTCGGACTAGCGGGAATTTTTACAATGAGCAGTTCTTC.

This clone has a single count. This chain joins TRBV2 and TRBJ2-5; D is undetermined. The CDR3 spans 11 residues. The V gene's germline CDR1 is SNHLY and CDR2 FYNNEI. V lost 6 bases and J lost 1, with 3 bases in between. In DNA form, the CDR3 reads TGTGCCAGCAGCATCCAAGAGACCCAGTACTTC. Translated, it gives CASSIQETQYF.

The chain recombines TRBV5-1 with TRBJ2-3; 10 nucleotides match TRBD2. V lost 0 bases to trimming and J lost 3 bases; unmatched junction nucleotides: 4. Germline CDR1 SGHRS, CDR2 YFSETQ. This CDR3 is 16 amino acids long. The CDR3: CASSLDSGRSTDTQYF. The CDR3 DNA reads TGCGCCAGCAGCTTGGATAGCGGGAGGTCAACAGATACGCAGTATTTT.

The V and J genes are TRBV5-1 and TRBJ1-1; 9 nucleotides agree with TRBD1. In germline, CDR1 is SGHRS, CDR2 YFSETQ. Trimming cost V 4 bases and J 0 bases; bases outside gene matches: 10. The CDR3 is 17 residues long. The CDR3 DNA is TGCGCCAGCAGCCTACTCCGGACAGGGGCGATGAACACTGAAGCTTTCTTT. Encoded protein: CASSLLRTGAMNTEAFF.

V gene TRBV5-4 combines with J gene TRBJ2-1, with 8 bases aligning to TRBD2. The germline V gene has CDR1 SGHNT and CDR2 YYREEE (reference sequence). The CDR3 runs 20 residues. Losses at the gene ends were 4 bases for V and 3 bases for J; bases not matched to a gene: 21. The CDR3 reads CASSHPKLNPGLGNYNEQFF. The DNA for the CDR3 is TGTGCCAGCAGCCACCCGAAGTTAAACCCGGGACTAGGAAACTACAATGAGCAGTTCTTC.

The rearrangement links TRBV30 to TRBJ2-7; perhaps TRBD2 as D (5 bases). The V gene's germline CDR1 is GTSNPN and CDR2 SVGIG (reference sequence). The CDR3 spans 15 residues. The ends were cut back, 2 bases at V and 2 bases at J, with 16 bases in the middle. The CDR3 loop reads CAWSRLAGGTYEQYF. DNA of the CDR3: TGTGCCTGGAGTCGGCTAGCAGGTGGAACCTACGAGCAGTACTTC.

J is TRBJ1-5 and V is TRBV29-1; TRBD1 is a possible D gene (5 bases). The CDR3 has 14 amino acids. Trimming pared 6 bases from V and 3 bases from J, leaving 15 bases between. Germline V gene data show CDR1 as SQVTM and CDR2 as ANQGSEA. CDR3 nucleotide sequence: TGCAGCGTGGTATGGGGGGGGTACAATCAGCCCCAGCATTTT. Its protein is CSVVWGGYNQPQHF.